The sequence of this T cell receptor beta chain was determined in a study of early T cells in non-severe SARS-CoV-2 infection. Across the whole study: Unsorted whole-blood RNA was sequenced in bulk, leaving chains unpaired. The study, taken as a whole, reports: Private and CD4 specificities were missed by VDJdb matching, skewed to anti-spike CD8.

Ten or more counts support this clonotype. Its antigen is as yet unknown. V trimming: 6 bases; J trimming: 5 bases; junction bases outside the gene matches: 10. The germline V gene encodes CDR1 SGHTA and CDR2 FQGNSA. There are 15 residues in the CDR3. Tagging with unique molecular identifiers was applied to individual cDNA molecules. TCRdb re-called the 5' RACE reads with MiXCR, one entry per CDR3 protein. This table has tens of thousands of distinct CDR3 sequences, less than 15% appearing once. The sequence derives from an adult who was a healthcare worker with PCR-confirmed SARS-CoV-2 infection or an uninfected control (not recorded which). The sample was whole blood. The rearrangement links TRBV7-2 to TRBJ2-5; 9 bases are a match to TRBD2. The CDR3 DNA sequence: TGTGCCAGCAGTCAGACGGCGGGAGGGCAGGAGACCCAGTACTTC. It yields the protein CASSQTAGGQETQYF. Looking up the rest from reference TRBV7-2 and TRBJ2-5 gives the full variable domain: GAGVSQSPSNKVTEKGKDVELRCDPISGHTALYWYRQSLGQGLEFLIYFQGNSAPDKSGLPSDRFSAERTGGSVSTLTIQRTQQEDSAVYLCASSQTAGGQETQYFGPGTRLLVL.